This T cell receptor (beta chain) stems from a study of radiotherapy plus CTLA-4 blockade in lung cancer. Turning to the study itself: Patients showed objective responses in 15% to 20% of cases and disease control in 31%.

General observations from the study: Early blood T cell clone dynamics reportedly forecast response best, with interferon-beta. In blood, tumor-derived TCR clones expanded after radiotherapy plus ipilimumab.

Worth noting for this clone: Its antigen remains unidentified.

Trimming took 6 bases from V and 4 from J; bases not matched to a gene: 11. CDR1 is MNHNS, CDR2 SASEGT, per germline. The CDR3 has 15 amino acids. People whose metastatic non-small-cell lung cancer was chemo-refractory got focal radiation along with CTLA-4 blockade by ipilimumab. The repertoire was sequenced with immunoSEQ multiplex PCR; TCRdb's copy has only in-frame clones and lacks some. The sample comprises some 64,000 clones, about 72% of which are singletons, and more than 15% rests with the top ten. The sequence was collected from a human donor with non-small cell lung cancer whose response to radiotherapy plus ipilimumab could not be evaluated. Some clones in this sample may be carry-over from other donors' samples. The J gene is TRBJ2-5, the V gene TRBV6-1, with 7 bases aligning to TRBD1. The sequences come from peripheral blood, collected from a patient treated with radiotherapy plus ipilimumab. CDR3 nucleotides: TGTGCCAGCAGGGAGAGCGAGGGGGCAGGAGAGACCCAGTACTTC. Its translation: CASRESEGAGETQYF.